This is a list of T cell receptor beta chains from one sample in a study of cytomegalovirus exposure and HLA in healthy donors. The method was immunoSEQ multiplex PCR; TCRdb's version includes in-frame clones alone and lacks a portion of them. Of about 170,000 clones in the sample, approximately 80% were seen once. Sequenced: PBMCs. The receptors come from a woman between 18 and 30 years old in good health and CMV-seronegative. The CDR3 runs from the conserved cysteine through the conserved F or W. Each record gives: J gene, D gene, clone size, V gene, CDR3 protein, CDR3 DNA. The D gene is left open where the match is weak. Rows may omit the clone size; those that give it use once, few, many or a size class.

TRBJ2-1 | TRBD2 | once | TRBV19 | CASSSTGLAVNEQFF | TGTGCCAGTAGTTCCACGGGACTAGCGGTCAATGAGCAGTTCTTC
TRBJ2-1 | NA | NA | TRBV7-2 | CASSAADEQFF | TGTGCCAGCAGCGCCGCAGATGAGCAGTTCTTC
TRBJ2-5 | TRBD1 | NA | TRBV7-9 | CSSSLGSGQGPGTQYF | TGTTCCAGCAGCTTAGGGTCGGGACAGGGCCCAGGGACCCAGTACTTC
TRBJ2-7 | TRBD2 | NA | TRBV4-1 | CASSRLADFSYEQYF | TGCGCCAGCAGCCGACTAGCGGACTTCTCCTACGAGCAGTACTTC
TRBJ2-7 | NA | NA | TRBV28 | CASSLSTTTETSYEQYF | TGTGCCAGCAGTTTGTCGACCACCACAGAAACCAGCTACGAGCAGTACTTC
TRBJ2-2 | NA | NA | TRBV5-1 | CASSFWSENTGELFF | TGCGCCAGCAGCTTTTGGAGCGAGAACACCGGGGAGCTGTTTTTT
TRBJ2-3 | NA | NA | TRBV2 | CASSERALSTDTQYF | TGTGCCAGCAGTGAGCGCGCGCTTAGCACAGATACGCAGTATTTT
TRBJ1-4 | TRBD1 | NA | TRBV4-3 | CASSPGGTGHEKLFF | TGCGCCAGCAGCCCGGGCGGGACAGGGCATGAAAAACTGTTTTTT
TRBJ2-1 | TRBD1 | NA | TRBV7-2 | CASSEVGTGMSEQFF | TGTGCCAGCAGCGAAGTCGGGACAGGGATGAGTGAGCAGTTCTTC
TRBJ2-6 | NA | NA | TRBV4-1 | CASSQDRRGPLGSNVLTF | TGCGCCAGCAGCCAAGATCGCAGGGGCCCGCTTGGGTCCAACGTCCTGACTTTC
TRBJ2-7 | NA | NA | TRBV28 | CASSFSPTYEQYF | TGTGCCAGCAGTTTTAGTCCGACCTACGAGCAGTACTTC
TRBJ2-7 | NA | NA | TRBV5-6 | CASSLYSYSYEQYF | TGTGCCAGCAGCTTGTATAGTTATTCCTACGAGCAGTACTTC
TRBJ1-2 | NA | few | TRBV6-4 | CASSANRDGGYTF | TGTGCCAGCAGTGCCAACAGGGACGGTGGCTACACCTTC
TRBJ1-4 | TRBD1 | NA | TRBV18 | CASSQIQGAGEKLFF | TGTGCCAGCTCACAAATACAGGGGGCAGGGGAAAAACTGTTTTTT
TRBJ2-3 | TRBD2 | NA | TRBV7-9 | CASSETFRLARGGDTQYF | TGTGCCAGCAGCGAAACCTTTCGTCTAGCGCGGGGGGGAGATACGCAGTATTTT
TRBJ2-3 | TRBD2 | NA | TRBV19 | CASRTSGSTDTQYF | TGTGCCAGTAGAACTAGCGGGAGCACAGATACGCAGTATTTT
TRBJ2-7 | TRBD2 | NA | TRBV11-2 | CASSLGPSGYEQYF | TGTGCCAGCAGCTTAGGTCCTAGCGGTTACGAGCAGTACTTC
TRBJ2-3 | NA | NA | TRBV6-5 | CASGSQGSSQYF | TGTGCCAGCGGCAGTCAAGGGAGCAGTCAGTATTTT
TRBJ1-5 | NA | NA | TRBV28 | CASRPPNQSQHF | TGTGCCAGCAGGCCGCCCAATCAGTCCCAGCATTTT
TRBJ2-2 | NA | NA | TRBV4-1 | CASSRGNLNTGELFF | TGCGCCAGCAGTCGAGGAAATCTTAACACCGGGGAGCTGTTTTTT
TRBJ2-6 | TRBD1 | few | TRBV18 | CASSPSSGGFSGANVLTF | TGTGCCAGCTCACCAAGTTCAGGGGGCTTCTCTGGGGCCAACGTCCTGACTTTC
TRBJ2-7 | NA | NA | TRBV6-1 | CASSDRGQYEQYF | TGTGCCAGCAGTGACCGAGGCCAGTACGAGCAGTACTTC